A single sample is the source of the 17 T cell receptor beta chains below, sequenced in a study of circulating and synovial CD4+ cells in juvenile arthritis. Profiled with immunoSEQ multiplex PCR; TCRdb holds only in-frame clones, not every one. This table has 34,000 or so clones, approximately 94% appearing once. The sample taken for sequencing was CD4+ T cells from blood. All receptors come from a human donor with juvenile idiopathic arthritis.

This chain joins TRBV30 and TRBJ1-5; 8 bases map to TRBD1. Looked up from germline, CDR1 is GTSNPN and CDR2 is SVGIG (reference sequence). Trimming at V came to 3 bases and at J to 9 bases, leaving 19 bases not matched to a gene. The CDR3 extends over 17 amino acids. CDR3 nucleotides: TGTGCCTGGAGGGATAACGGCTGGACAGGGAACTCAGGGCCCCAGCATTTT. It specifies CAWRDNGWTGNSGPQHF.

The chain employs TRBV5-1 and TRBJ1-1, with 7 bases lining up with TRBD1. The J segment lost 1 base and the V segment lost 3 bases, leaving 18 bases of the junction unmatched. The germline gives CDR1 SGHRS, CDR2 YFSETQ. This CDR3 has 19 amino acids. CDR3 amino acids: CASSYKPKASGGWNTEAFF. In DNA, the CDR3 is TGCGCCAGCAGCTACAAACCGAAAGCATCAGGGGGTTGGAACACTGAAGCTTTCTTT. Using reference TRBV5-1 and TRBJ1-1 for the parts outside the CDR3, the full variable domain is KAGVTQTPRYLIKTRGQQVTLSCSPISGHRSVSWYQQTPGQGLQFLFEYFSETQRNKGNFPGRFSGRQFSNSRSEMNVSTLELGDSALYLCASSYKPKASGGWNTEAFFGQGTRLTVV.

Here the CDR3 DNA reads TGTGCCAGCAGCTCAAGGACAGCCTCTGGGGAGCTGTTTTTT. It specifies CASSSRTASGELFF. The chain has TRBV7-3 and TRBJ2-2; weak D call: TRBD1 (6 bases). CDR1 is SGHTA and CDR2 is FQGTGA in the germline V gene. The CDR3 loop spans 14 amino acids. V gave up 4 bases and J gave up 8 bases, with 14 bases separating them.

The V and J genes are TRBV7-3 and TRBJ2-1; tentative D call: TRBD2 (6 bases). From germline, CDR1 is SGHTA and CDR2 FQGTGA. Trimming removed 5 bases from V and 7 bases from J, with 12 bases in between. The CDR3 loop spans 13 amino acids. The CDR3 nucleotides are TGTGCCAGCAGCATGGGACTCAATAATGAGCAGTTCTTC. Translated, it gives CASSMGLNNEQFF.

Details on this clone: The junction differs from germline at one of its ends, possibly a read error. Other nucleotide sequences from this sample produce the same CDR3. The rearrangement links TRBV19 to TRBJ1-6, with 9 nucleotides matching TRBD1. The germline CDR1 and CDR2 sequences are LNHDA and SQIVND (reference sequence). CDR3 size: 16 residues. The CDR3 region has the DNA TGTGCCAGTAGTATGGGACAGGGTGTAAACAATTCCCCCCTCCACTTT. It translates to CASSMGQGVNNSPLHF.

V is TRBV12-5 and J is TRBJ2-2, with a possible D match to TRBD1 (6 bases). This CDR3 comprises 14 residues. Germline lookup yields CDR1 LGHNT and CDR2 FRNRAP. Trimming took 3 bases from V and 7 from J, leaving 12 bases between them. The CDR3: CASGFVLGGGELFF. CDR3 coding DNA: TGTGCTAGTGGTTTCGTCCTAGGGGGCGGGGAGCTGTTTTTT.

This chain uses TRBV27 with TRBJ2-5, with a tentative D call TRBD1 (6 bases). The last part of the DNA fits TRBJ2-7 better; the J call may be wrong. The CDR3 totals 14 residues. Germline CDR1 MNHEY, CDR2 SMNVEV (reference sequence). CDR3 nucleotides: TGTGCCAGCGGCATGGGGCAGGGGACCTACGAGCAGTACTTC. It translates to CASGMGQGTYEQYF.

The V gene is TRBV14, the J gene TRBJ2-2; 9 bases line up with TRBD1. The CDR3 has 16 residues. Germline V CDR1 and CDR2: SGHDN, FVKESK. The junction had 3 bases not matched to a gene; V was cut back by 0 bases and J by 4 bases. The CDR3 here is CASSQEGQGSTGELFF. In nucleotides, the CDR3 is TGTGCCAGCAGCCAAGAAGGACAGGGGTCCACCGGGGAGCTGTTTTTT.

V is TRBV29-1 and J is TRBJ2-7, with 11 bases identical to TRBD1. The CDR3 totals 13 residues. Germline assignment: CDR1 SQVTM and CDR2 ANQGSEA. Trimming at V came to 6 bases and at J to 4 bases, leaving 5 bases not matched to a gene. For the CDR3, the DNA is TGCAGCGTGATAGGGACAGGGGGGTACGAGCAGTACTTC. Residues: CSVIGTGGYEQYF.

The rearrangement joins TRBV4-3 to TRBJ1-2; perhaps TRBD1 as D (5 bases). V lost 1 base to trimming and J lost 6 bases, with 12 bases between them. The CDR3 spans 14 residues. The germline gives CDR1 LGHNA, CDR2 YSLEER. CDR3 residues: CASSQGVWGDGYTF. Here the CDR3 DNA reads TGCGCCAGCAGCCAAGGGGTGTGGGGGGATGGCTACACCTTC.

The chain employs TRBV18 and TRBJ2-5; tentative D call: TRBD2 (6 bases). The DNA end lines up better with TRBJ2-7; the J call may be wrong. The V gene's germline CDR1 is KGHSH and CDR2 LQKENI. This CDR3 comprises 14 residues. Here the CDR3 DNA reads TGTGCCAGCTCTCCGACTAGAAGCTCCTACGAGCAGTACTTC. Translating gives CASSPTRSSYEQYF.

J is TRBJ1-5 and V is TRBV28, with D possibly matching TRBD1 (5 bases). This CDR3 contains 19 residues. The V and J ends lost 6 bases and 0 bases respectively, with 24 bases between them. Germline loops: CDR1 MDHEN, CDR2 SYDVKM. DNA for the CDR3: TGTGCCAGCAGCCGTGGGACTGGGGCCCAGGTTTATAGCAATCAGCCCCAGCATTTT. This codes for CASSRGTGAQVYSNQPQHF.

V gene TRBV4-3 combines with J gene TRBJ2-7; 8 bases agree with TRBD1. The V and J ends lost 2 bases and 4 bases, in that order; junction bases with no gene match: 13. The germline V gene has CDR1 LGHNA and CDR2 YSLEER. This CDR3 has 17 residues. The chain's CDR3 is CASSQSAHGQGRYEQYF. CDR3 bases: TGCGCCAGCAGCCAATCCGCCCACGGACAGGGAAGGTACGAGCAGTACTTC.

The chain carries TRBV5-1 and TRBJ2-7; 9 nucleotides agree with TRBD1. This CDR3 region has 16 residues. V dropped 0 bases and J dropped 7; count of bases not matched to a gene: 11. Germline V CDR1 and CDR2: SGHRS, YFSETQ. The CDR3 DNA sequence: TGCGCCAGCAGCTTGGTCCGAGGACAGGGGATTGGGGAGCAGTACTTC. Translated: CASSLVRGQGIGEQYF.

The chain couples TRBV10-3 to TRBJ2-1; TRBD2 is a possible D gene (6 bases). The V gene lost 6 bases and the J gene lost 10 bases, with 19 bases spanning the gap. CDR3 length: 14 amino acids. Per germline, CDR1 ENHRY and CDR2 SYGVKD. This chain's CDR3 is CAIRTAAPGEEQFF. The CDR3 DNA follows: TGTGCCATCAGGACGGCCGCGCCGGGGGAAGAGCAGTTCTTC.

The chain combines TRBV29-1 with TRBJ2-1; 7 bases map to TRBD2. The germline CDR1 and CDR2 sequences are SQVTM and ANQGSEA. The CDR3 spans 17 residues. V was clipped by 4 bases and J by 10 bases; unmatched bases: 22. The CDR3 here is CSVVPVTSGVRLAEQFF. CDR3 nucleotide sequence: TGCAGCGTTGTGCCGGTAACAAGCGGGGTACGACTGGCGGAGCAGTTCTTC.

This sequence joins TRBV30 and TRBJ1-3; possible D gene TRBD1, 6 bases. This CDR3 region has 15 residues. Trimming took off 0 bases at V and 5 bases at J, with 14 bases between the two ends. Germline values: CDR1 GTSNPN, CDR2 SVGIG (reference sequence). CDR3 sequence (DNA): TGTGCCTGGAGTGTAAGGGGGGGGACCCGAAACACCATATATTTT. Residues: CAWSVRGGTRNTIYF.